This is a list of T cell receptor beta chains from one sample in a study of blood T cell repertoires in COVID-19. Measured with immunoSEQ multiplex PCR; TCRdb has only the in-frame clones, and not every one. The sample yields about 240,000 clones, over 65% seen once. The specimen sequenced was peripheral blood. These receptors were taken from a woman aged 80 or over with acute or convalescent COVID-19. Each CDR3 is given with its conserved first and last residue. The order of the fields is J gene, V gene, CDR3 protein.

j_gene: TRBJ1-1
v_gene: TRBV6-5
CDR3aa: CATGRLEAEAFF

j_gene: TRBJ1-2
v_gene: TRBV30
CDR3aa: CAWTPGQLTNYGYTF

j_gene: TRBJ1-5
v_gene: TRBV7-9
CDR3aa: CASSLDSSNQPQHF

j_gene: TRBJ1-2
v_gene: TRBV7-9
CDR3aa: CASSLGQGSNYGYTF

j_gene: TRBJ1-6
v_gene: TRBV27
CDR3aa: CASRSQESSYNSPLHF

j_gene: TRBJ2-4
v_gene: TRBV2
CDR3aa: CASSEGGLAGGRRPKNIQYF

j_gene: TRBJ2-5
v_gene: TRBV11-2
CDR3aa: CASSRSGNYQETQYF

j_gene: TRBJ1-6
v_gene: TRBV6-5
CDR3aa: CASSLGQVNSPLHF

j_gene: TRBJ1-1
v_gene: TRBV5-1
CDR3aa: CASSFDRDTEAFF

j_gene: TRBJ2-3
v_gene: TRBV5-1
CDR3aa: CASSSERADTDTQYF

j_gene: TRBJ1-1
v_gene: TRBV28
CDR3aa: CASSTGGAGTEAFF

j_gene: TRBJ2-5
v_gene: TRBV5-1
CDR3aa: CASSPGLAGSAQETQYF

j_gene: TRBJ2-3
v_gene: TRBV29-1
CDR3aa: CSVGGGLVGDTQYF

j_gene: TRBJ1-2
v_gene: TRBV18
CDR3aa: CASSPVGQNYGYTF

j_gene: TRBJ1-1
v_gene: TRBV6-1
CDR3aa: CASSERGSLSYGTEAFF

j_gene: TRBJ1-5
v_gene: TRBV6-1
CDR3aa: CASSLDSNQPQHF

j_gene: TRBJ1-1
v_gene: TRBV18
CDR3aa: CASSPLDRAGEAFF

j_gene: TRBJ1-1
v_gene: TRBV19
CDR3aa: CASSIDQGPNTEAFF

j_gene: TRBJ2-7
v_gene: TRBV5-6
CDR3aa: CASSPNRAYSYEQYF

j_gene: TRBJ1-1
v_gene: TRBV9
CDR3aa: CASRFSNTEAFF

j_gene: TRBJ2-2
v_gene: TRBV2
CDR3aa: CASSSTGTGELFF

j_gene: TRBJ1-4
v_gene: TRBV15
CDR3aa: CATSRSLRDSREKLFF

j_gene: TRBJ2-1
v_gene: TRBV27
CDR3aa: CASSHSYNEQFF

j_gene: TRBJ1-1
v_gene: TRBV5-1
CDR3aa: CASSLTSTQGLGNTEAFF

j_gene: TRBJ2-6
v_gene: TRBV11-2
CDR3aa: CASSSTSGANVLTF

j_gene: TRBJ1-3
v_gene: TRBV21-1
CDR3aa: CASTPPGQGAYTIYF

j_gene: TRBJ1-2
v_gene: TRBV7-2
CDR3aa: CASSLDPVYGYTF

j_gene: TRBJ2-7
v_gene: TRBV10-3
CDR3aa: CAISEDSYSYEQYF

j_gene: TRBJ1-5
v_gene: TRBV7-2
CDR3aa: CASSSMVRGSNQPQHF